The entry that follows covers one T cell receptor beta chain sequence. What this receptor recognizes is not known. No much larger clone is present one base from it, and per-base qualities are unavailable. Including cysteine and phenylalanine, the CDR3 has 15 amino acids. Left in the record is the CDR3 DNA by itself, 45 bases read in frame from the first base. V gives up 6 bases and J gives up 5 bases, and the segment between their germline ends measures 19 bases. The run used an Illumina MiSeq. Using fastp trimming at Q25 and MiXCR clonotype assembly, TCRdb reanalyzed the public sequencing data and kept in-frame beta chains. Rows matching on CDR3 protein sequence are summarized as one entry with the most common DNA and genes. Recorded for this sample are a few thousand distinct CDR3 sequences; roughly 10% of them occurred a single time. The ten top clones hold about 6% of the sample. This record belongs to a study.

The V gene is TRBV12-3 or TRBV12-4 and the J gene is TRBJ2-5; the best D guess is TRBD2, with 6 bases matching. The clonotype was recovered from a human donor with rheumatoid arthritis. Sequenced material: CD4+ T cells from synovial fluid. The nucleotides are TGTGCCAGCAGAACCGGGACTCTAACTGGTGAGACCCAGTACTTC. This translates into CASRTGTLTGETQYF.